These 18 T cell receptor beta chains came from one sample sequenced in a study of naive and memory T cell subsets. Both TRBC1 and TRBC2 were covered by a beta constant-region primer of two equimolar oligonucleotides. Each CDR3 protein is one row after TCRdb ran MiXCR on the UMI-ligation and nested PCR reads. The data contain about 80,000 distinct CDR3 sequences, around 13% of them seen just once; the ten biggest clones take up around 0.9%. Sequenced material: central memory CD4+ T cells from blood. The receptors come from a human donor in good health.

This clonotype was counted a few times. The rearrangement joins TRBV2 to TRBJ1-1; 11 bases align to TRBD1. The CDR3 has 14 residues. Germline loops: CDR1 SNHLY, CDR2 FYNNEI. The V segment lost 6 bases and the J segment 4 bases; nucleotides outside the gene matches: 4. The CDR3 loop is CASRGQGAGTEAFF. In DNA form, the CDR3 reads TGTGCCAGCAGAGGACAGGGGGCAGGCACTGAAGCTTTCTTT. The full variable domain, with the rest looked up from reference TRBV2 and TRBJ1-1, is EPEVTQTPSHQVTQMGQEVILRCVPISNHLYFYWYRQILGQKVEFLVSFYNNEISEKSEIFDDQFSVERPDGSNFTLKIRSTKLEDSAMYFCASRGQGAGTEAFFGQGTRLTVV.

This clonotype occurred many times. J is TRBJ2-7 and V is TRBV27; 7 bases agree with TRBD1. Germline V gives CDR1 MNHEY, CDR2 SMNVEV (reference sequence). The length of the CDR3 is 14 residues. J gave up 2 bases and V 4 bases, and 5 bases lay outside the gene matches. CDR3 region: CASSYRTGTYEQYF. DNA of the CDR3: TGTGCCAGCAGTTATCGGACAGGAACCTACGAGCAGTACTTC.

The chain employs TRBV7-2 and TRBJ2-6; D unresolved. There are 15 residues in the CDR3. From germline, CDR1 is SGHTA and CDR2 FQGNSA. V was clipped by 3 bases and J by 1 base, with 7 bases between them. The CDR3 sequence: CASSFMGSGANVLTF. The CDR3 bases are TGTGCCAGCAGCTTCATGGGGTCTGGGGCCAACGTCCTGACTTTC. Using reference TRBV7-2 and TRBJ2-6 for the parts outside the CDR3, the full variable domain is GAGVSQSPSNKVTEKGKDVELRCDPISGHTALYWYRQSLGQGLEFLIYFQGNSAPDKSGLPSDRFSAERTGGSVSTLTIQRTQQEDSAVYLCASSFMGSGANVLTFGAGSRLTVL.

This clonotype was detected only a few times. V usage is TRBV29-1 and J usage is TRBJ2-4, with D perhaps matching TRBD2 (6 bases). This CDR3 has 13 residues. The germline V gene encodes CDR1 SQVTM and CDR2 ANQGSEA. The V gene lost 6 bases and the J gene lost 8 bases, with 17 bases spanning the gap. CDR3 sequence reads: CSVLGGGSDIQYF. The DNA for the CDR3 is TGCAGCGTGTTGGGTGGAGGGAGTGACATTCAGTACTTC.

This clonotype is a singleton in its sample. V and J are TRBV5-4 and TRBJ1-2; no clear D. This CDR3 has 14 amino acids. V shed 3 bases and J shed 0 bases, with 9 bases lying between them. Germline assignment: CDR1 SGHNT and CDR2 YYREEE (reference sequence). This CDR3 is CASSSGLSNYGYTF. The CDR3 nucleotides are TGTGCCAGCAGCTCCGGACTGTCTAACTATGGCTACACCTTC.

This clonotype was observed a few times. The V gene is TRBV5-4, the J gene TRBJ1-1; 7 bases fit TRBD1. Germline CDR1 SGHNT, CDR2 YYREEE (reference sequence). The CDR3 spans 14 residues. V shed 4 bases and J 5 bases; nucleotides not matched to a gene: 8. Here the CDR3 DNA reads TGTGCCAGCAGCGCTCCCGTGACAGGGACTGAAGCTTTCTTT. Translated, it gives CASSAPVTGTEAFF.

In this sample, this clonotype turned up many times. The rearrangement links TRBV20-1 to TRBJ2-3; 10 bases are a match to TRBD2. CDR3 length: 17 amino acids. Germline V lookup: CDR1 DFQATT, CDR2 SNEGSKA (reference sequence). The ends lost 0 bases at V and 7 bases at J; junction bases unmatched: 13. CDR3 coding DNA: TGCAGTGCTAGAGACCCCCTGTCTAGCGGGAGCGTCAATACGCAGTATTTT. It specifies CSARDPLSSGSVNTQYF.

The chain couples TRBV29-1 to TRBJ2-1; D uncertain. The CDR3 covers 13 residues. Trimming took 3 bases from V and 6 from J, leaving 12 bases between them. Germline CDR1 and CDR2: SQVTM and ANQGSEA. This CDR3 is CSVDSWAGNEQFF. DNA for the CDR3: TGCAGCGTTGATAGTTGGGCCGGCAATGAGCAGTTCTTC.

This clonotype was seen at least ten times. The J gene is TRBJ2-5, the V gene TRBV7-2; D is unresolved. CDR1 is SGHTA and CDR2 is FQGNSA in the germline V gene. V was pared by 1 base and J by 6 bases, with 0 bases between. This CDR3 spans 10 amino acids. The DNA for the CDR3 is TGTGCCAGCAGCTTAGAGACCCAGTACTTC. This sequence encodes CASSLETQYF. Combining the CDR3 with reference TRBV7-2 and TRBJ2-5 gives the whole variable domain GAGVSQSPSNKVTEKGKDVELRCDPISGHTALYWYRQSLGQGLEFLIYFQGNSAPDKSGLPSDRFSAERTGGSVSTLTIQRTQQEDSAVYLCASSLETQYFGPGTRLLVL.

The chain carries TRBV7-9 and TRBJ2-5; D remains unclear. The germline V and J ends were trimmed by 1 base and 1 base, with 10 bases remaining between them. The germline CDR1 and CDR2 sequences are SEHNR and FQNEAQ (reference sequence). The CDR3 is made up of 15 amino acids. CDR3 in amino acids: CASSLGKYSQETQYF. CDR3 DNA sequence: TGTGCCAGCAGCTTAGGGAAGTACAGCCAAGAGACCCAGTACTTC.

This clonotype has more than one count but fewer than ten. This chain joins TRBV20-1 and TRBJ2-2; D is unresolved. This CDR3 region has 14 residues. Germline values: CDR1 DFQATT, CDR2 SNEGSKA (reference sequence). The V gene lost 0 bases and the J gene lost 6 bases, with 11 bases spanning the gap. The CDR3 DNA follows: TGCAGTGCTAGAGAGGCCCGGGTTTCCGGGGAGCTGTTTTTT. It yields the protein CSAREARVSGELFF.

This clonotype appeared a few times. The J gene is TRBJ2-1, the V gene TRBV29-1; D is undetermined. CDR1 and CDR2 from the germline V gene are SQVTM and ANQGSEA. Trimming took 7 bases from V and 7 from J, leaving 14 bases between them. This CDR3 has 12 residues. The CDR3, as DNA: TGCAGCGCTGCGGTGGACCGGAATGAGCAGTTCTTC. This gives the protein CSAAVDRNEQFF.

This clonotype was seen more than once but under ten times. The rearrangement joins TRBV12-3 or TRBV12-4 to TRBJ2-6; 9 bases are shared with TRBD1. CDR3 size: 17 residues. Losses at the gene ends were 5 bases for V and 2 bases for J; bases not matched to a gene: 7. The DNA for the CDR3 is TGTGCCAGCAGTGGGGACAGGGTACTTGCTGGGGCCAACGTCCTGACTTTC. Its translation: CASSGDRVLAGANVLTF.

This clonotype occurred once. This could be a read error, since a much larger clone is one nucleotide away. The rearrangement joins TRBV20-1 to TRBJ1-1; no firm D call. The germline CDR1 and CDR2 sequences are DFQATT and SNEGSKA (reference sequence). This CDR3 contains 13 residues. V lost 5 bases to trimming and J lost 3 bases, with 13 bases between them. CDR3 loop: CSALKDLYTEAFF. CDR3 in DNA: TGCAGTGCTTTAAAGGACTTGTACACTGAAGCTTTCTTT.

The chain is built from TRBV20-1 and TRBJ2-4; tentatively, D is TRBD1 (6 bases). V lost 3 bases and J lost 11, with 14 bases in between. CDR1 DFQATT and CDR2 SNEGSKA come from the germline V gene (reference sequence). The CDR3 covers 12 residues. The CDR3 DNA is TGCAGTGCTAGGGGGACGACAGGTCTTCAGTACTTC. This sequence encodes CSARGTTGLQYF.

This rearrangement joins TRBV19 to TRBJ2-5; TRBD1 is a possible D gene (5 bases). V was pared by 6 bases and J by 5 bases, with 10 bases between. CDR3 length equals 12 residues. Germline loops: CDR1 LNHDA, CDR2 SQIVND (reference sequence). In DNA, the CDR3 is TGTGCCAGTAGACAGGCCGGGGAGACCCAGTACTTC. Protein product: CASRQAGETQYF.

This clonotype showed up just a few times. CDR3 nucleotides: TGTGCCAGCAGGCAGGGGAGGGCAATGAACACTGAAGCTTTCTTT. Translation gives CASRQGRAMNTEAFF. V is TRBV6-5 and J is TRBJ1-1; D may be TRBD1 (6 bases). Germline CDR1 reads MNHEY; CDR2 reads SVGAGI. This CDR3 comprises 15 residues. Trimming left V 6 bases short and J 0 bases short, with 14 bases between.

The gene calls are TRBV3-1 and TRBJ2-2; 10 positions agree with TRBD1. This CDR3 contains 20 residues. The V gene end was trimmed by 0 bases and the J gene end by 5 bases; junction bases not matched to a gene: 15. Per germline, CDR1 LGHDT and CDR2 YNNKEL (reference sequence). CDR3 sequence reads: CASSQENGNRQGARTGELFF. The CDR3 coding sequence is TGTGCCAGCAGCCAAGAAAATGGGAATCGACAGGGGGCGCGGACCGGGGAGCTGTTTTTT.